This T cell receptor beta chain comes out of a study of blood T cell repertoires in COVID-19. Study summary: The origin of the acute and convalescent COVID-19 samples was the United States, Italy and Spain.

Original analysis: Reference gene primer amplification gave nucleated cell count estimates. Measured with immunoSEQ multiplex PCR; TCRdb has only the in-frame clones, and not every one. The DNA gave D and trimming, while V, J and clone size come from that table. The repertoire holds 120,000 or so clones, 90% seen once, with roughly 3.7% in the top ten. The germline CDR1 and CDR2 sequences are ENHRY and SYGVKD. CDR3 length: 15 residues. The J segment lost 4 bases and the V segment lost 3 bases, leaving 7 bases of the junction unmatched. This receptor was identified in a man in his fifties or sixties with active COVID-19. The chain combines TRBV10-3 with TRBJ2-3, with 7 positions matching TRBD2. The sample was peripheral blood. The CDR3 loop reads CAISEYLAGADTQYF. The CDR3 nucleotides read TGTGCCATCAGTGAATATTTAGCGGGCGCAGATACGCAGTATTTT.